This T cell receptor (beta chain) was obtained from a study of cytomegalovirus exposure and HLA in healthy donors. This PCR relied on a set of 60 Vbeta primers and 13 Jbeta primers. Sequenced by immunoSEQ multiplex PCR; TCRdb stores in-frame clones only, minus some. The sample consists of roughly 200,000 clones, around 78% of them appearing once. The CDR3 is 17 residues long. Germline V lookup: CDR1 MDHEN, CDR2 SYDVKM. Trimming removed 2 bases at V and 1 base at J, with 15 bases between. Sequencing used PBMCs. The chain is built from TRBV28 and TRBJ1-5, with D possibly matching TRBD1 (5 bases). This receptor was obtained from a man aged 25 to 45 in good health and CMV-seronegative. CDR3 loop: CASSLLTGVESNQPQHF. The CDR3 nucleotides are TGTGCCAGCAGTTTACTTACAGGAGTCGAAAGCAATCAGCCCCAGCATTTT. Filled out from reference TRBV28 and TRBJ1-5, the complete variable domain reads DVKVTQSSRYLVKRTGEKVFLECVQDMDHENMFWYRQDPGLGLRLIYFSYDVKMKEKGDIPEGYSVSREKKERFSLILESASTNQTSMYLCASSLLTGVESNQPQHFGDGTRLSIL.